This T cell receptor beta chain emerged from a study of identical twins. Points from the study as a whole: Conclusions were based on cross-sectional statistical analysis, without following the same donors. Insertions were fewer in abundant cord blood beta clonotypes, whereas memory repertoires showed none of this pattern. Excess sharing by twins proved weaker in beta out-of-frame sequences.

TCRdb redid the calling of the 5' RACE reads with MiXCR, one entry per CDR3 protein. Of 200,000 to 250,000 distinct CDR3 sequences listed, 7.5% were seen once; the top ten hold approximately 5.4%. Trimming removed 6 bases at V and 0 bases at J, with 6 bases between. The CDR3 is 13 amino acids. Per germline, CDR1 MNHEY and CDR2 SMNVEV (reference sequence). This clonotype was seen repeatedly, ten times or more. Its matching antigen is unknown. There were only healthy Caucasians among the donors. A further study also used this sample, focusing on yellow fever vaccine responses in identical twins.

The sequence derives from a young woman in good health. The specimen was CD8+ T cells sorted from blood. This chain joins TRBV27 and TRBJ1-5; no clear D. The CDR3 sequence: CASSLGSNQPQHF. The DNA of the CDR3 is TGTGCCAGCAGCTTAGGTAGCAATCAGCCCCAGCATTTT.